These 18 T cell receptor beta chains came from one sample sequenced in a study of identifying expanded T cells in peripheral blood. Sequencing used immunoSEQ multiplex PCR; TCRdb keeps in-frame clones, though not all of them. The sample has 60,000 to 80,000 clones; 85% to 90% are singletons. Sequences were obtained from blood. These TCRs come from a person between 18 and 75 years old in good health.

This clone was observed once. In DNA, the CDR3 is TGTGCCAGCAGGACACTCGACACGTCTTCTAACTATGGCTACACCTTC. Translated, it gives CASRTLDTSSNYGYTF. The rearrangement uses TRBV27 and TRBJ1-2; D ambiguous. The CDR3 extends over 16 amino acids. Looked up from germline, CDR1 is MNHEY and CDR2 is SMNVEV (reference sequence). V dropped 6 bases and J dropped 0 bases, with 17 bases sitting between them.

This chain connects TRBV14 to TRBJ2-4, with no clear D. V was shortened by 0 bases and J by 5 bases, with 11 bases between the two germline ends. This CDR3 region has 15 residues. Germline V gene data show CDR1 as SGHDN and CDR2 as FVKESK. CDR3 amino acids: CASSQDIGQENIQYF. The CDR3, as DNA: TGTGCCAGCAGCCAAGATATAGGCCAAGAAAACATTCAGTACTTC.

This chain's CDR3 is CASSLGDLTAYEQYF. DNA for the CDR3: TGTGCCAGCAGCTTAGGGGACTTAACGGCTTACGAGCAGTACTTC. V and J are TRBV6-1 and TRBJ2-7; D possibly corresponds to TRBD2 (6 bases). The CDR3 is made up of 15 amino acids. V lost 6 bases to trimming and J lost 4 bases, with 19 bases between them. Germline values: CDR1 MNHNS, CDR2 SASEGT.

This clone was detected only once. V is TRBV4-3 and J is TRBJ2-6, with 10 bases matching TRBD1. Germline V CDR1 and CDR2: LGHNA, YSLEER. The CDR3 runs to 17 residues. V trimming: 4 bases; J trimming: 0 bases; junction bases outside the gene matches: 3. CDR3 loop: CASSRDRGLSGANVLTF. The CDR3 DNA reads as TGCGCCAGCAGCCGGGACAGGGGCCTCTCTGGGGCCAACGTCCTGACTTTC.

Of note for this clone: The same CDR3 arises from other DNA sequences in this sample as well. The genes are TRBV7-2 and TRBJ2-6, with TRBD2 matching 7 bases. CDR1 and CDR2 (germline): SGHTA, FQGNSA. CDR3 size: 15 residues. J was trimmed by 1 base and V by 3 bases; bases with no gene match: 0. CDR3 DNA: TGTGCCAGCAGCTTGGGGGGGTCTGGGGCCAACGTCCTGACTTTC. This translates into CASSLGGSGANVLTF.

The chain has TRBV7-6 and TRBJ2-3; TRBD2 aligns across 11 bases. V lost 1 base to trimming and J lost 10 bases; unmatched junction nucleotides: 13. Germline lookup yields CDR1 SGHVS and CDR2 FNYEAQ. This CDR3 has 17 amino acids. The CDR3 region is CASSLGTSGRWVGSQYF. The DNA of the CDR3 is TGTGCCAGCAGCTTAGGAACTAGCGGGAGATGGGTTGGCTCGCAGTATTTT.

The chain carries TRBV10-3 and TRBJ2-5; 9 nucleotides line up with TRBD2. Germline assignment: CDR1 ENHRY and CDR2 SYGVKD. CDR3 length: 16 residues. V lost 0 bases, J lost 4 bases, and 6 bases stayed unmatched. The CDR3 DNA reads TGTGCCATCAGTGAGTCGAGTAGCGGGGGCGCAGAGACCCAGTACTTC. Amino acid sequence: CAISESSSGGAETQYF.

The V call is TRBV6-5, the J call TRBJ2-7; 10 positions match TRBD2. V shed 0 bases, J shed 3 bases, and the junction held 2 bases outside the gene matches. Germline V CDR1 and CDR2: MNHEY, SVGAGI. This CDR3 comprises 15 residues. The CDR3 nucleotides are TGTGCCAGCAGTTACTCATCTAGCGGGAGCTACGAGCAGTACTTC. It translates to CASSYSSSGSYEQYF.

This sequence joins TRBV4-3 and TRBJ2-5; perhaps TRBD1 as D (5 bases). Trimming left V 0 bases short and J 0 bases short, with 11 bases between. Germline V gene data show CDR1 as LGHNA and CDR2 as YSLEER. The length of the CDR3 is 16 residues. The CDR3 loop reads CASSQDAQGNQETQYF. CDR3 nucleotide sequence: TGCGCCAGCAGCCAAGACGCGCAGGGTAACCAAGAGACCCAGTACTTC.

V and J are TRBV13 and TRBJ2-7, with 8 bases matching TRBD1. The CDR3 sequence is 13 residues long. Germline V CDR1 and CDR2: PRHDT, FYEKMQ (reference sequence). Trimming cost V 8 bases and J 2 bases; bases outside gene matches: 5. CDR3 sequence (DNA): TGTGCCAGCGGCGGACAGGGTACCTACGAGCAGTACTTC. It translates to CASGGQGTYEQYF. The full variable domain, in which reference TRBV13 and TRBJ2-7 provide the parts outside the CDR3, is AAGVIQSPRHLIKEKRETATLKCYPIPRHDTVYWYQQGPGQDPQFLISFYEKMQSDKGSIPDRFSAQQFSDYHSELNMSSLELGDSALYFCASGGQGTYEQYFGPGTRLTVT.

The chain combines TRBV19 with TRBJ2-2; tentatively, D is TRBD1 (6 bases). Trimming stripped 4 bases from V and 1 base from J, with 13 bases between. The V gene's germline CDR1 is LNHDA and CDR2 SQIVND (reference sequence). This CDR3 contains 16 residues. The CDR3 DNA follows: TGTGCCAGTAGTAATTTGGGGGACAAGAACACCGGGGAGCTGTTTTTT. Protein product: CASSNLGDKNTGELFF.

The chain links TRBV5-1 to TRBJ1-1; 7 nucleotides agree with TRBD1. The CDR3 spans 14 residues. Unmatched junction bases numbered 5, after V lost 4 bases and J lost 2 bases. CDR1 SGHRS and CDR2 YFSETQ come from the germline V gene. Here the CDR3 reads CASSHGTANTEAFF. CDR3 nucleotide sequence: TGCGCCAGCAGCCACGGGACAGCAAACACTGAAGCTTTCTTT. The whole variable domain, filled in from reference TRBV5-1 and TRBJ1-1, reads KAGVTQTPRYLIKTRGQQVTLSCSPISGHRSVSWYQQTPGQGLQFLFEYFSETQRNKGNFPGRFSGRQFSNSRSEMNVSTLELGDSALYLCASSHGTANTEAFFGQGTRLTVV.

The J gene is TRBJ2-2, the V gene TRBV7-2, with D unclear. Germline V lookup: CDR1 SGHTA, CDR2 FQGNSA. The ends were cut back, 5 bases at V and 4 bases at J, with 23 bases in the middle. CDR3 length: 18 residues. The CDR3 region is CASSLSPLVSVFTGELFF. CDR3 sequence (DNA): TGTGCCAGCAGCCTGTCCCCGTTAGTCAGCGTGTTCACCGGGGAGCTGTTTTTT.

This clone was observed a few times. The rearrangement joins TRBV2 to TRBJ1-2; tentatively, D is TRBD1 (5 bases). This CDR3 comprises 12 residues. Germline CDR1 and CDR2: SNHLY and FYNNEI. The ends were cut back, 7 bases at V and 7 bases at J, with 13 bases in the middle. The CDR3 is CASIRARGGYTF. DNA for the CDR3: TGTGCCAGCATTAGAGCTAGGGGTGGCTACACCTTC.

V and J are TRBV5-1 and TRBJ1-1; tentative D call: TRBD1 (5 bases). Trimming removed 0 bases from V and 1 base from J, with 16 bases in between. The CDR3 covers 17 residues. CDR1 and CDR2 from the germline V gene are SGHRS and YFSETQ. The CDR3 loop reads CASSLVRGRQTNTEAFF. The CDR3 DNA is TGCGCCAGCAGCTTGGTTAGGGGCCGACAGACGAACACTGAAGCTTTCTTT. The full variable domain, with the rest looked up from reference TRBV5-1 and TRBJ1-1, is KAGVTQTPRYLIKTRGQQVTLSCSPISGHRSVSWYQQTPGQGLQFLFEYFSETQRNKGNFPGRFSGRQFSNSRSEMNVSTLELGDSALYLCASSLVRGRQTNTEAFFGQGTRLTVV.

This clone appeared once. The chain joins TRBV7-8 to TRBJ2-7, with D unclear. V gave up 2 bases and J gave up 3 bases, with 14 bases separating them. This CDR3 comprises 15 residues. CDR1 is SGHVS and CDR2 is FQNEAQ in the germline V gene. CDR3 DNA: TGTGCCAGCAGCTTATTGGGCCGGACGTTCTACGAGCAGTACTTC. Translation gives CASSLLGRTFYEQYF.

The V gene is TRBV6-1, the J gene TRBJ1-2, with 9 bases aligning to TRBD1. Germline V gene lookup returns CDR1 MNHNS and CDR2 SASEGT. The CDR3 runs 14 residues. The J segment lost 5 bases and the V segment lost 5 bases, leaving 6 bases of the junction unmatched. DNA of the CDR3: TGTGCCAGCAGTCTGACAGGGGGACCATATGGCTACACCTTC. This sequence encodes CASSLTGGPYGYTF.

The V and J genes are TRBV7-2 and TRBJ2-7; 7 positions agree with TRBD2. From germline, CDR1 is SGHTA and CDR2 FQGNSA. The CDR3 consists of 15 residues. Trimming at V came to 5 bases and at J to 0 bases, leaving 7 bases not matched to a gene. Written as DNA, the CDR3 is TGTGCCAGCAGCCTTACTAGCGACCGCTCCTACGAGCAGTACTTC. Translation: CASSLTSDRSYEQYF.